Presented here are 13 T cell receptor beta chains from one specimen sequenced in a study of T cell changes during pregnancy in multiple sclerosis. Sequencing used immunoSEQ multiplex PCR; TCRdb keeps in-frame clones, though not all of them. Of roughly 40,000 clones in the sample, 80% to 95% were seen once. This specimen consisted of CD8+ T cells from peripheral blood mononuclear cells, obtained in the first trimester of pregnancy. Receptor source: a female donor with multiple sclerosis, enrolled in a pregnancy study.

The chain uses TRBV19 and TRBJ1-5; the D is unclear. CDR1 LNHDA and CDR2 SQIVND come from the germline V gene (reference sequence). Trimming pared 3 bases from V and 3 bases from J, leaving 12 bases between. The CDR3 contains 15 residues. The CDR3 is CASSIGGRLNQPQHF. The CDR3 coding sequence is TGTGCCAGTAGTATTGGAGGGCGACTCAATCAGCCCCAGCATTTT.

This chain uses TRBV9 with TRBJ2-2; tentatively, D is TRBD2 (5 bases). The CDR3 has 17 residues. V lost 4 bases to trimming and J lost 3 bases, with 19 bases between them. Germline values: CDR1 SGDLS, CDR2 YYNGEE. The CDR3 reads CASSLQRTGMDTGELFF. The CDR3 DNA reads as TGTGCCAGCAGCCTCCAGCGGACCGGGATGGACACCGGGGAGCTGTTTTTT. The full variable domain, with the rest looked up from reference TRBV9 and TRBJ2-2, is DSGVTQTPKHLITATGQRVTLRCSPRSGDLSVYWYQQSLDQGLQFLIQYYNGEERAKGNILERFSAQQFPDLHSELNLSSLELGDSALYFCASSLQRTGMDTGELFFGEGSRLTVL.

The DNA of the CDR3 is TGCGCCAGCAGCCAAGATTTTGGGGGGGCCTACGAGCAGTACTTC. It codes for CASSQDFGGAYEQYF. The chain couples TRBV4-1 to TRBJ2-7; TRBD2 matches 7 bases. CDR1 and CDR2 (germline): MGHRA, YSYEKL. The CDR3 runs 15 residues. With V trimmed by 0 bases and J by 2 bases, 4 bases remained unmatched.

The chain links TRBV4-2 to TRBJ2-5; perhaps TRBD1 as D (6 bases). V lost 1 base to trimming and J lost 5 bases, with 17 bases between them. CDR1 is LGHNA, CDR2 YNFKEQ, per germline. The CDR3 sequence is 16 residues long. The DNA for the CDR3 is TGTGCCAGCAGCCAAGGCGGTCAGGGGTCGGTGGAGACCCAGTACTTC. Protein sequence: CASSQGGQGSVETQYF.

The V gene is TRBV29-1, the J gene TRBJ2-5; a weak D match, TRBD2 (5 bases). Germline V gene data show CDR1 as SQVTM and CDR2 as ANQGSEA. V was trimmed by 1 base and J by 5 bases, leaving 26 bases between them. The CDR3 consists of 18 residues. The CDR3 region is CSVEVEGSVREFYETQYF. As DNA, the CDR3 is TGCAGCGTTGAAGTAGAAGGGTCAGTTCGGGAATTTTATGAGACCCAGTACTTC.

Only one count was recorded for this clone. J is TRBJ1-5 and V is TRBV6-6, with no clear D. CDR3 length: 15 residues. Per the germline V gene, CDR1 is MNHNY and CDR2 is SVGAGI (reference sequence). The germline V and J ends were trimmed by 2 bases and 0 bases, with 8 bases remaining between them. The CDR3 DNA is TGTGCCAGCAGTTACGAGGGTTATAGCAATCAGCCCCAGCATTTT. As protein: CASSYEGYSNQPQHF.

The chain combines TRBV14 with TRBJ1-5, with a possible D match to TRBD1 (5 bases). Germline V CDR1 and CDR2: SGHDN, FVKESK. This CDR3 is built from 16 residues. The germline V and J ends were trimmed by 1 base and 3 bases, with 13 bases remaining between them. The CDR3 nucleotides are TGTGCCAGCAGCCAAGCTGAGACAGTGGACAATCAGCCCCAGCATTTT. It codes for CASSQAETVDNQPQHF.

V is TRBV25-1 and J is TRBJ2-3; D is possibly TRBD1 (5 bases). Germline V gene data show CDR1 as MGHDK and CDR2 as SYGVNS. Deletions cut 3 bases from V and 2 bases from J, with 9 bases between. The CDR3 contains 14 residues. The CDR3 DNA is TGTGCCAGCAGTGATCAGGGCCACACAGATACGCAGTATTTT. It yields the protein CASSDQGHTDTQYF. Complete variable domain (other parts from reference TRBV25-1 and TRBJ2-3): EADIYQTPRYLVIGTGKKITLECSQTMGHDKMYWYQQDPGMELHLIHYSYGVNSTEKGDLSSESTVSRIRTEHFPLTLESARPSHTSQYLCASSDQGHTDTQYFGPGTRLTVL.

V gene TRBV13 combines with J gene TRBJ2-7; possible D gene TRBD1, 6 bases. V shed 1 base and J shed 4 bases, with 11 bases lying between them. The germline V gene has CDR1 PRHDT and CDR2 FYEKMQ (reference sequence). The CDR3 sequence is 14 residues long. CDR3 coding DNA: TGTGCCAGCAGCTTAGCAGGGGAACCTTACGAGCAGTACTTC. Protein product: CASSLAGEPYEQYF.

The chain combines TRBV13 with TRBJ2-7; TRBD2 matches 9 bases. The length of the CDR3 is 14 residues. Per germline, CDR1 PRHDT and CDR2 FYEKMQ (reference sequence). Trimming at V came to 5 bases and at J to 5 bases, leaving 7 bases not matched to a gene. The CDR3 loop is CASSNPLAGNEQYF. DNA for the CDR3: TGTGCCAGCAGCAATCCCCTAGCGGGGAACGAGCAGTACTTC.

The CDR3 DNA reads as TGTGCCAGCAGCTTAAAGGGGTCCAGCACAGATACGCAGTATTTT. Amino acids: CASSLKGSSTDTQYF. This rearrangement joins TRBV7-3 to TRBJ2-3; D perhaps matches TRBD1 (5 bases). The CDR3 is 15 residues long. CDR1 and CDR2 from the germline V gene are SGHTA and FQGTGA. V shed 1 base and J shed 0 bases, with 8 bases lying between them. The full variable domain, with the rest looked up from reference TRBV7-3 and TRBJ2-3, is GAGVSQTPSNKVTEKGKYVELRCDPISGHTALYWYRQSLGQGPEFLIYFQGTGAADDSGLPNDRFFAVRPEGSVSTLKIQRTERGDSAVYLCASSLKGSSTDTQYFGPGTRLTVL.

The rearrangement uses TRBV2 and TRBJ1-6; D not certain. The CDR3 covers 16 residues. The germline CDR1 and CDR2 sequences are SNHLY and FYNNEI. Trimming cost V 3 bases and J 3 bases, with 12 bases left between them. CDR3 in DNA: TGTGCCAGCAGTGATCCGTATGAACACTATAATTCACCCCTCCACTTT. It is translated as CASSDPYEHYNSPLHF. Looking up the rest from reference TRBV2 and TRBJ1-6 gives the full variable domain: EPEVTQTPSHQVTQMGQEVILRCVPISNHLYFYWYRQILGQKVEFLVSFYNNEISEKSEIFDDQFSVERPDGSNFTLKIRSTKLEDSAMYFCASSDPYEHYNSPLHFGNGTRLTVT.

The CDR3 reads CASREGSSEKLFF. The CDR3 DNA follows: TGTGCCAGTAGGGAGGGGAGTAGTGAAAAACTGTTTTTT. This sequence joins TRBV19 and TRBJ1-4; D is perhaps TRBD1 (5 bases). V lost 6 bases, J lost 7 bases, and 12 bases lay in between. Germline lookup yields CDR1 LNHDA and CDR2 SQIVND (reference sequence). The CDR3 contains 13 residues.